Listed here is a single T cell receptor (beta chain). The antigen is not known. This sample was taken from a study of cytotoxic CD8 clonotypes in ibrutinib-treated CLL. Across the study: Response sampling occurred after a median 12 months of treatment (range 6 to 36).

General observations from the study: At progression, clonality fell back toward baseline after rising at ibrutinib response. Pretreatment clonality was elevated relative to age-matched healthy donors and paralleled circulating CD8+ T-cell counts.

Only in-frame clones appear in the TCRdb table, and some are missing; sequencing was by immunoSEQ multiplex PCR. The data hold some 300,000 clones, with 80% observed a single time. Germline CDR1 and CDR2: SEHNR and FQNEAQ (reference sequence). This CDR3 contains 14 residues. Trimming cost V 5 bases and J 3 bases; bases outside gene matches: 6. The specimen comprised PBMCs, sampled before ibrutinib treatment. The TCR was taken from a human donor with chronic lymphocytic leukemia. The chain recombines TRBV7-9 with TRBJ2-7; TRBD1 matches at 8 bases. The CDR3: CASSSEDRVYEQYF. CDR3 DNA sequence: TGTGCCAGCAGCAGTGAGGACAGGGTCTACGAGCAGTACTTC. The full variable domain, completed using reference TRBV7-9 and TRBJ2-7, is DTGVSQNPRHKITKRGQNVTFRCDPISEHNRLYWYRQTLGQGPEFLTYFQNEAQLEKSRLLSDRFSAERPKGSFSTLEIQRTEQGDSAMYLCASSSEDRVYEQYFGPGTRLTVT.